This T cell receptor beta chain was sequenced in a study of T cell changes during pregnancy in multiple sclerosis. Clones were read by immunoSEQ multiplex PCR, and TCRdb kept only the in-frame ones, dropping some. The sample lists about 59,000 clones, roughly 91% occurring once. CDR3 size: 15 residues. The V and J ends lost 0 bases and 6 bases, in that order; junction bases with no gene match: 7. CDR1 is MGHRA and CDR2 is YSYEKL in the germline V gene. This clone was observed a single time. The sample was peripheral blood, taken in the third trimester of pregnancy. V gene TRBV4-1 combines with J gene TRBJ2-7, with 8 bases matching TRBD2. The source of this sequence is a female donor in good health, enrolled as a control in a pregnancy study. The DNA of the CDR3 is TGCGCCAGCAGCCAAGATAGGGGACTAGTAAGCGAGCAGTACTTC. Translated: CASSQDRGLVSEQYF.